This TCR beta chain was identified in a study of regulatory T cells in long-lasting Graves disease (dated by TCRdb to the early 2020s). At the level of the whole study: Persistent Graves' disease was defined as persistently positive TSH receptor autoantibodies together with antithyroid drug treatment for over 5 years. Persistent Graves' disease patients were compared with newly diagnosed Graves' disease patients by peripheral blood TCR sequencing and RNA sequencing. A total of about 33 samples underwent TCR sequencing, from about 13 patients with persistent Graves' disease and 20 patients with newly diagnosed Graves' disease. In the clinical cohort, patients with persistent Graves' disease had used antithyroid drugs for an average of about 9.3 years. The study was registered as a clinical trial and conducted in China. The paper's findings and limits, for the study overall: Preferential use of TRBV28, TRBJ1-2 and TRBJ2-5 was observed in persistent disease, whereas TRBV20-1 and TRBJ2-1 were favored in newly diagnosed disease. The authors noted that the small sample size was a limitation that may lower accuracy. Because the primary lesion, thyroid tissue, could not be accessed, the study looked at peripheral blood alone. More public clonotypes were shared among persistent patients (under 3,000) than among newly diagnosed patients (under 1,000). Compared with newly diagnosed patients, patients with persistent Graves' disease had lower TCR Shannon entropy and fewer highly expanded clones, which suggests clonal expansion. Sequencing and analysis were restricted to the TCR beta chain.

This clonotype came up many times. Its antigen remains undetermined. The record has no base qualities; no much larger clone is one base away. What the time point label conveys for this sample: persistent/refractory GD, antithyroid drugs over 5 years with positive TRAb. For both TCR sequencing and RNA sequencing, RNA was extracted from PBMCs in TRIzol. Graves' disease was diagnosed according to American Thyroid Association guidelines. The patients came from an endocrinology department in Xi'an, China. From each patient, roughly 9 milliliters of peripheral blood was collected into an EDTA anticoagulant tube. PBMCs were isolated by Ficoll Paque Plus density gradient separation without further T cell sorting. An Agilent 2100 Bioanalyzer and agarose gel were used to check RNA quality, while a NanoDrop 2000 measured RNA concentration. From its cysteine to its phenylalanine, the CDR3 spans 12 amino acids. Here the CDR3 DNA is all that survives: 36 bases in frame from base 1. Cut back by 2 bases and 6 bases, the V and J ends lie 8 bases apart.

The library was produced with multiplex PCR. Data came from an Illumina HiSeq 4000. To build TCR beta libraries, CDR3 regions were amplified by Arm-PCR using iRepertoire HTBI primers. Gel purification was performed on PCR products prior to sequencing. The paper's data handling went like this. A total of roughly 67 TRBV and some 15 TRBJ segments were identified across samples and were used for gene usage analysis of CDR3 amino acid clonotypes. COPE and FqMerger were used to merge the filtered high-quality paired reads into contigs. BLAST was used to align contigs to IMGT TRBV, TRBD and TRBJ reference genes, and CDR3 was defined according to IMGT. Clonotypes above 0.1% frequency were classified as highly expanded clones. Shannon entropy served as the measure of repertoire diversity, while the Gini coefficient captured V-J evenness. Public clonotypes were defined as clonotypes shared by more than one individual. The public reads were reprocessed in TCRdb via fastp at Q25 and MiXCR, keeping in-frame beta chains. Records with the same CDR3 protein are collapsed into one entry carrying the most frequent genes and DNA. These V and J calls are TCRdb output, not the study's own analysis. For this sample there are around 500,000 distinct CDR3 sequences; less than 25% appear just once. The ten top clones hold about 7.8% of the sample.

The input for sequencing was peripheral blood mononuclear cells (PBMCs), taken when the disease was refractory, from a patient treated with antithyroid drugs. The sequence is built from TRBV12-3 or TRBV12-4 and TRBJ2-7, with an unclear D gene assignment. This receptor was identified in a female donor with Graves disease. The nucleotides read TGTGCCAGCAGTTTATTAGGTTCCGAGCAGTACTTC. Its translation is CASSLLGSEQYF.